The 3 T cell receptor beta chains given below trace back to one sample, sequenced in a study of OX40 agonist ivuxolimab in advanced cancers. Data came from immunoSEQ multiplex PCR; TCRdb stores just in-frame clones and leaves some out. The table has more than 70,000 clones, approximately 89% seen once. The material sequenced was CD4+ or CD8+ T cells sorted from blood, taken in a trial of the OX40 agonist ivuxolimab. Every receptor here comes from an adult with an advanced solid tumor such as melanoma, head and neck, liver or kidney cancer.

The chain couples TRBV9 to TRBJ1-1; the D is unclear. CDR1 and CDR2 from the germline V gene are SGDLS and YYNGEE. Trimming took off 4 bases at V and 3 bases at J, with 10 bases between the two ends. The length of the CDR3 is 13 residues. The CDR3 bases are TGTGCCAGCAGCTCTCGTAGCGACACTGAAGCTTTCTTT. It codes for CASSSRSDTEAFF.

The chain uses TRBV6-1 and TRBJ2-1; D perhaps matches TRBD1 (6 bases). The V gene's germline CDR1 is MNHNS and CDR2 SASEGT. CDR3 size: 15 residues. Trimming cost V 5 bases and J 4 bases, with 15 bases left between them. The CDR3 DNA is TGTGCCAGCAGTACACAGGGCAGGGGTTACAATGAGCAGTTCTTC. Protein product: CASSTQGRGYNEQFF.

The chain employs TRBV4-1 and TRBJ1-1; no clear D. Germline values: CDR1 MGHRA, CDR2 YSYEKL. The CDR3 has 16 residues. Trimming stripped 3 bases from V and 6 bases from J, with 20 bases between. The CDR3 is CASSQLYSKVTPEAFF. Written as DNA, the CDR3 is TGCGCCAGCAGCCAGCTTTACTCAAAGGTTACTCCTGAAGCTTTCTTT.